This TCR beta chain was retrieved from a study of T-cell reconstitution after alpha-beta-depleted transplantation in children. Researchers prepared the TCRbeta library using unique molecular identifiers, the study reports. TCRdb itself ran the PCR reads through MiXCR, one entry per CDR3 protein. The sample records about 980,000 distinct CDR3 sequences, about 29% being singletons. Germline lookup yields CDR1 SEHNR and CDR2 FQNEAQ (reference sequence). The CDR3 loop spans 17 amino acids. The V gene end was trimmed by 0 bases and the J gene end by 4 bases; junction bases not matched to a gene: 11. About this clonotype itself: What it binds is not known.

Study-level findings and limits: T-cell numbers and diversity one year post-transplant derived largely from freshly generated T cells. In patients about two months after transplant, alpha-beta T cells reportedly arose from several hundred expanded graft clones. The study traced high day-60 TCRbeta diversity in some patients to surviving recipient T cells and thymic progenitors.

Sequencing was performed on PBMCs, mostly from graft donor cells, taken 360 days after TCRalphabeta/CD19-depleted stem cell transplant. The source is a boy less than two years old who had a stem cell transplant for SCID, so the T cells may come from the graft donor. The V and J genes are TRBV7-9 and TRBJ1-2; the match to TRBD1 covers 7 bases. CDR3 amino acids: CASSLAGTGVGTYGYTF. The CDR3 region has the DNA TGTGCCAGCAGCTTAGCCGGCACAGGGGTCGGAACCTATGGCTACACCTTC.